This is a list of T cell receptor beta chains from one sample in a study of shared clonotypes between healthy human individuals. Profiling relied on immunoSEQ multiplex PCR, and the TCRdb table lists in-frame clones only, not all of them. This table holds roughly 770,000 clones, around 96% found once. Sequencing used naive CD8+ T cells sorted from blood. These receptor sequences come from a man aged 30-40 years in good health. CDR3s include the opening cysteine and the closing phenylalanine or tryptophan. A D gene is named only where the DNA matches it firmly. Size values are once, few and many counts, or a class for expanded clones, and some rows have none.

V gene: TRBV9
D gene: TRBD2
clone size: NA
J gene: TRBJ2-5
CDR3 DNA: TGTGCCAGCAGCCAAACTAGCGGGAGGGCCTTTGGGGAGACCCAGTACTTC
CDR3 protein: CASSQTSGRAFGETQYF

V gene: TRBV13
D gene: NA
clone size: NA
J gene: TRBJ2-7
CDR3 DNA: TGTGCCAGCAGCGCCGGGACACCCACCCGCTACGAGCAGTACTTC
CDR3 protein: CASSAGTPTRYEQYF

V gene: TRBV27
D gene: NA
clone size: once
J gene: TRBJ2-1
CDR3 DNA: TGTGCCAGCAGTTCCGTGGACCAATACAATGAGCAGTTCTTC
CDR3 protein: CASSSVDQYNEQFF

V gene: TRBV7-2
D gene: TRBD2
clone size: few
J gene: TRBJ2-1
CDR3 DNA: TGTGCCAGCAGCTTAGAAACTACCGGGACTAACTACAATGAGCAGTTCTTC
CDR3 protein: CASSLETTGTNYNEQFF

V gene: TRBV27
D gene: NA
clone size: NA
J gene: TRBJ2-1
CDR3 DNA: TGTGCCAGCAGCCAAATCCAGGGGAAAGAGCAGTTCTTC
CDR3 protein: CASSQIQGKEQFF

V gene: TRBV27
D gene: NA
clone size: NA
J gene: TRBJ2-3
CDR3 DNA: TGTGCCAGCAGTTTAGGGAATACGCAGTATTTT
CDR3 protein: CASSLGNTQYF

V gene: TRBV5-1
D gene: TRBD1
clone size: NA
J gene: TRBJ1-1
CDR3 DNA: TGCGCCAGCAGCCCCCCCGGGACAGGGGGCGCGGTCACTGAAGCTTTCTTT
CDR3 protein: CASSPPGTGGAVTEAFF

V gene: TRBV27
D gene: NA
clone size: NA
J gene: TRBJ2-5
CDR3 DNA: TGTGCCAGCACCAGCCTGTCCCGAGGTCAAGAGACCCAGTACTTC
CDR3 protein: CASTSLSRGQETQYF

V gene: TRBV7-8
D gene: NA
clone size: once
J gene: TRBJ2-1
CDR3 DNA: TGTGCCAGCAGCACCCAGCGCCCATTGAGCGAGGACAATGAGCAGTTCTTC
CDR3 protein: CASSTQRPLSEDNEQFF

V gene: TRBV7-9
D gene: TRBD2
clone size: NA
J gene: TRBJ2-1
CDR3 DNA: TGTGCCAGCAGCCCCGCACTAGCGGGGAATGAGCAGTTCTTC
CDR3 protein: CASSPALAGNEQFF

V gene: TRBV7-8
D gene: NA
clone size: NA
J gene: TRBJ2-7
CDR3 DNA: TGTGCCAGCAGCTTAGTAGACGAGCAGTACTTC
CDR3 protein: CASSLVDEQYF

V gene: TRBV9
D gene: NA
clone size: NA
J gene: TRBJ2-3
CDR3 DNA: TGTGCCAGCAGCGTAGTCGGCCTAGGGGATACGCAGTATTTT
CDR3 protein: CASSVVGLGDTQYF

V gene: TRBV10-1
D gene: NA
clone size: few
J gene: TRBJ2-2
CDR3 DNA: TGCGCCAGCAGTGAGGCGGTCCCCCCTAACACCGGGGAGCTGTTTTTT
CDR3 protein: CASSEAVPPNTGELFF

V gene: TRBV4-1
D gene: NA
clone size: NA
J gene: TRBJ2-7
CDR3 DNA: TGCGCCAGCAGCCAGGCATCGTCTCCGAGCGACGAGCAGTACTTC
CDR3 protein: CASSQASSPSDEQYF

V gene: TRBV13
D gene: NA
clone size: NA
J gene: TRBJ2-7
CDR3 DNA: TGTGCCAGCAGCTTAGGAGCGGGCGCTACCTACGAGCAGTACTTC
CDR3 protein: CASSLGAGATYEQYF

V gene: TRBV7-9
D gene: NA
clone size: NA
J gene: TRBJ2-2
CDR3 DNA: TGTGCCAGCAGCACCCAAGGACACCTCGGGGAGCTGTTTTTT
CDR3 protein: CASSTQGHLGELFF

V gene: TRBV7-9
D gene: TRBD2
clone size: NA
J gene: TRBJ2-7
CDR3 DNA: TGTGCCAGCAGCCCGGGTGAGGCGGGAGTGCTCTACGAGCAGTACTTC
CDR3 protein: CASSPGEAGVLYEQYF

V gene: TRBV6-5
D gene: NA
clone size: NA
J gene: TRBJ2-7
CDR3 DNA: TGTGCCAGCAGTTTCGTCGGGAGTAAATCCTACGAGCAGTACTTC
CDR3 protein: CASSFVGSKSYEQYF

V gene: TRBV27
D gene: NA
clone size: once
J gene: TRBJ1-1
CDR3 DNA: TGTGCCAGCAGTTTATTTACGGGGGATGGCACTGAAGCTTTCTTT
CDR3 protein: CASSLFTGDGTEAFF

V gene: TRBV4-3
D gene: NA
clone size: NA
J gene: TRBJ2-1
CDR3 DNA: TGCGCCAGCAGCCAAGATCTCCAGGGAATGACGGACTACCTAAACAACAATGAGCAGTTCTTC
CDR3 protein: CASSQDLQGMTDYLNNNEQFF

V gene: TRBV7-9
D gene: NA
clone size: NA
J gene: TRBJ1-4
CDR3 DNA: TGTGCCAGCAGCTTAGTTGAGGGTCTGAATGAAAAACTGTTTTTT
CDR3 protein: CASSLVEGLNEKLFF

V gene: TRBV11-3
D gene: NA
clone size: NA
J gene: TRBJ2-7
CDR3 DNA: TGTGCCAGCAGCCCCTCCGGGGTAAGCTACGAGCAGTACTTC
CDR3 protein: CASSPSGVSYEQYF

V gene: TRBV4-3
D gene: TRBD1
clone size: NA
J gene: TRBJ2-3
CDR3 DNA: TGCGCCAGCAGCTATCATCCACCGACAGGGAAGTATGATACGCAGTATTTT
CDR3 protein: CASSYHPPTGKYDTQYF

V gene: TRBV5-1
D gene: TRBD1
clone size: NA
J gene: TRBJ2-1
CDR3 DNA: TGCGCCAGCAGCTTCAAGCAGGGGGCGGATGAGCAGTTCTTC
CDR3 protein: CASSFKQGADEQFF

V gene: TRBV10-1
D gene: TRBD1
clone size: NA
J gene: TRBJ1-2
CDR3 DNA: TGCGCCAGCAGTGAGAAGGACAGGGCACCTGGCTACACCTTC
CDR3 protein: CASSEKDRAPGYTF

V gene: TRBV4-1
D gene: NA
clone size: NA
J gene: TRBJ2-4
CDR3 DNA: TGCGCCAGCAGCCAAGTTGGACTGGGGGTAGACATTCAGTACTTC
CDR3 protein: CASSQVGLGVDIQYF

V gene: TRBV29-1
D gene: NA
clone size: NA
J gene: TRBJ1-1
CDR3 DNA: TGCAGCGTCCCAACACGGACTGAAGCTTTCTTT
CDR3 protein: CSVPTRTEAFF

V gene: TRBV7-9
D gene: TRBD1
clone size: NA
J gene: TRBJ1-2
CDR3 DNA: TGTGCCAGCAGCTTAGACACCAGGGGGCCCCACTATGGCTACACCTTC
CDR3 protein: CASSLDTRGPHYGYTF

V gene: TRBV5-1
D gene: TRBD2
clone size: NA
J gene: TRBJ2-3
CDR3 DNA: TGCGCCAGCAGCTCCAAATCTAGCGGGAGGGTTCGAACAGATACGCAGTATTTT
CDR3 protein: CASSSKSSGRVRTDTQYF

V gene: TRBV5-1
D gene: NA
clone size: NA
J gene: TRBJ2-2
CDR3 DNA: TGCGCCAGCATGCCCGGCACCGGGGAGCTGTTTTTT
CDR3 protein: CASMPGTGELFF

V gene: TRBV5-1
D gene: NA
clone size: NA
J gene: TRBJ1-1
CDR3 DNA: TGCGCCAGCAGCTTTCCCCTCGACGAAATGAACACTGAAGCTTTCTTT
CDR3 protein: CASSFPLDEMNTEAFF

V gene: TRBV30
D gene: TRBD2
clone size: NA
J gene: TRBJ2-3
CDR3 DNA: TGTGCCTGGAGTAGTACTAGCGGCCTCACAGATACGCAGTATTTT
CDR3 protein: CAWSSTSGLTDTQYF